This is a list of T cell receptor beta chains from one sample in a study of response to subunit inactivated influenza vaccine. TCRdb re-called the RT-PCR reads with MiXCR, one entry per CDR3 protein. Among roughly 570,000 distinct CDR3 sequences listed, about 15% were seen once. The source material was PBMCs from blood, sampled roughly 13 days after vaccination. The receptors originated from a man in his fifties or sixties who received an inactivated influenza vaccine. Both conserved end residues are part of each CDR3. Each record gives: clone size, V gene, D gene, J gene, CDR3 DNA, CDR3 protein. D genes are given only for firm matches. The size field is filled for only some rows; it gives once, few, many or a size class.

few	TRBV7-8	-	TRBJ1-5	TGTGCCAGCAGCCTCCGGGACCGAGGCAATCAGCCCCAGCATTTT	CASSLRDRGNQPQHF
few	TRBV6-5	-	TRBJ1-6	TGTGCCAGCAGTAACGGGGCAAGGAATTCACCCCTCCACTTT	CASSNGARNSPLHF
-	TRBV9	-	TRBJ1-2	TGTGCCAGCAGCGACGAATTCCCCAGTTGGGCCTATGGCTACACCTTC	CASSDEFPSWAYGYTF
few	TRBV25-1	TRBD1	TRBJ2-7	TGTGCCAGCAGTGAACAGGGGGCCTACGAGCAGTACTTC	CASSEQGAYEQYF
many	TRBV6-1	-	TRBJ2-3	TGTGCCAGCAGTCCCCTCTCCTCTAGGGAAATGCAGTATTTT	CASSPLSSREMQYF
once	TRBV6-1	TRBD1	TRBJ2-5	TGTGCCAGCAGGGGGTTGTGGACAGGGCTATCCCAAGAGACCCAGTACTTC	CASRGLWTGLSQETQYF
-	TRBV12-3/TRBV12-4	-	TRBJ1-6	TGTGCCAGCAGTCCGGCAGCGAATTCACCCCTCCACTTT	CASSPAANSPLHF
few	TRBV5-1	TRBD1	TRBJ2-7	TGCGCCAGCAGCCCCACCGACAGGGGATCCTACGAGCAGTACTTC	CASSPTDRGSYEQYF
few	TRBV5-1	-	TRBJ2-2	TGCGCCAGCAGCTCAACCCCGGGACCCACCGGGGAGCTGTTTTTT	CASSSTPGPTGELFF
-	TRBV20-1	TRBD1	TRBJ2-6	TGCAGTGCTAAGGCAGGGGGCGCTGGGGCCAACGTCCTGACTTTC	CSAKAGGAGANVLTF
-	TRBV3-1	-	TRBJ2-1	TGTGCCAGCAGTCCCGACGGCAATGAGCAGTTCTTC	CASSPDGNEQFF
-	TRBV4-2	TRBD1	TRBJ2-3	TGTGCCAGCAACCAAGAGTACCCCGACAGGGTTGGCACAGATACGCAGTATTTT	CASNQEYPDRVGTDTQYF
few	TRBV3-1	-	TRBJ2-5	TGTGCCAGCAGCTTAAGACCAGAAGAGACCCAGTACTTC	CASSLRPEETQYF
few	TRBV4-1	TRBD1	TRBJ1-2	TGCGCCAGCAGCGTTCCGGGACAGGTCGTCTATGGCTACACCTTC	CASSVPGQVVYGYTF
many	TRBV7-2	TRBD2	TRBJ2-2	TGTGCCAGCAGCTTATTTGCTAGCGGACTGAACACCGGGGAGCTGTTTTTT	CASSLFASGLNTGELFF
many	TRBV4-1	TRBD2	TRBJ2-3	TGCGCCAGCAGCCCACGAGCGGGGAGCACAGATACGCAGTATTTT	CASSPRAGSTDTQYF
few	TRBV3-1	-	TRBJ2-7	TGTGCCAGCAGCCAAAGACAGTCATCCGAGCAGTACTTC	CASSQRQSSEQYF
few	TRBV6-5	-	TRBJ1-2	TGTGCCAGCAGCAATCCGGTACATGGCTACACCTTC	CASSNPVHGYTF
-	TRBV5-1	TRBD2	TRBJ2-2	TGCGCCAGCAGCTCCTGGACTAGCGGGAGTAGGGCCGGGGAGCTGTTTTTT	CASSSWTSGSRAGELFF
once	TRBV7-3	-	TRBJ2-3	TGTGCCAGCAGCTCCAACAGGGAAATAGATACGCAGTATTTT	CASSSNREIDTQYF
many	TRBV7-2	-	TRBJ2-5	TGTGCCAGCAGCCAGGACAGTCAAGAGACCCAGTACTTC	CASSQDSQETQYF
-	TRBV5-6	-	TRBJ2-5	TGTGCCAGCAGCTTGCGGGTAGAAGAGACCCAGTACTTC	CASSLRVEETQYF
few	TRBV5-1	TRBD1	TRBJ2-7	TGCGCCAGCAGCTTGGACCCTCCCGGGACAGGCTCCTACGAGCAGTACTTC	CASSLDPPGTGSYEQYF
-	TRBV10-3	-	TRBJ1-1	TGTGCCACGTCCGGGGTTAACACTGAAGCTTTCTTT	CATSGVNTEAFF
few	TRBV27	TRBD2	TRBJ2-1	TGTGCCAGCAGTCCACTGAGGACAAGCGGGACTAGCGGGAGAAAAGTTGAGCAGTTCTTC	CASSPLRTSGTSGRKVEQFF
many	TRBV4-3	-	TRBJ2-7	TGCGCCAGCAGCCAAGAAACCTCCTACGAGCAGTACTTC	CASSQETSYEQYF
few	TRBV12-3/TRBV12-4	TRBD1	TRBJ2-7	TGTGCCAGCAGGCCTTTAACCGGGACAGGGGGTTTGGAGCAGTACTTC	CASRPLTGTGGLEQYF
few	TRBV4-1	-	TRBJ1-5	TGCGCCAGCAGCTCAAGAATAGGTCAGCCCCAGCATTTT	CASSSRIGQPQHF
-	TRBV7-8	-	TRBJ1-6	TGTGCCAGCAGCTTAGGTCGGACAGCGTTTAGCTCCTATAATTCACCCCTCCACTTT	CASSLGRTAFSSYNSPLHF
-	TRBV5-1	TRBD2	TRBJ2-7	TGCGCCAGCAGCTTTGACGGGACTAGAACCTACGAGCAGTACTTC	CASSFDGTRTYEQYF
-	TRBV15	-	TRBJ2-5	TGTGCCACCAGCAGAGACAGTGTCTTAGAGAAGACCCAGTACTTC	CATSRDSVLEKTQYF
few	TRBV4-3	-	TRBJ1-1	TGCGCCAGCAGCCCGGGACGGGAAAGGAACACTGAAGCTTTCTTT	CASSPGRERNTEAFF
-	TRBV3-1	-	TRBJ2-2	TGTGCCAGCAGCCTTTTCTTGGGGGGTAGGGCGAACACCGGGGAGCTGTTTTTT	CASSLFLGGRANTGELFF
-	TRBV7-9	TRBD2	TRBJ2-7	TGTGCCAGCAGCCGCAGCGGGGGGGACGAGCAGTACTTC	CASSRSGGDEQYF
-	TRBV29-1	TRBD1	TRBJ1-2	TGCAGCGTACAGACAGGGCGGGGAGGCTACACCTTC	CSVQTGRGGYTF
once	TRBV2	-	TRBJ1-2	TGTGCCAGCAGTGAAAGGACTTTTGACGGCTATGGCTACACCTTC	CASSERTFDGYGYTF
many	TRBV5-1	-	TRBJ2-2	TGCGCCAGCAGCTTGGCCGGCACCGGGGAGCTGTTTTTT	CASSLAGTGELFF
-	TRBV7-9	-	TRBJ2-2	TGTGCCAGCAGCTTAGGGGCTTACACCGGGGAGCTGTTTTTT	CASSLGAYTGELFF
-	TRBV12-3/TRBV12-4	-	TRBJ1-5	TGTGCCAGCAGTTTATGGCACACTCACAATCAGCCCCAGCATTTT	CASSLWHTHNQPQHF
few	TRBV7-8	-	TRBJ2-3	TGTGCCAGCAGCGGTTTAAATCCTGGCACAGATACGCAGTATTTT	CASSGLNPGTDTQYF
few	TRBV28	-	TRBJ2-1	TGTGCCAGCCCGCCCGACAGTTACTCCTACAATGAGCAGTTCTTC	CASPPDSYSYNEQFF
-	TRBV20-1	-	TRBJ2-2	TGCAGTGCTAGAGATCAGGAGGGGGTCAACACCGGGGAGCTGTTTTTT	CSARDQEGVNTGELFF